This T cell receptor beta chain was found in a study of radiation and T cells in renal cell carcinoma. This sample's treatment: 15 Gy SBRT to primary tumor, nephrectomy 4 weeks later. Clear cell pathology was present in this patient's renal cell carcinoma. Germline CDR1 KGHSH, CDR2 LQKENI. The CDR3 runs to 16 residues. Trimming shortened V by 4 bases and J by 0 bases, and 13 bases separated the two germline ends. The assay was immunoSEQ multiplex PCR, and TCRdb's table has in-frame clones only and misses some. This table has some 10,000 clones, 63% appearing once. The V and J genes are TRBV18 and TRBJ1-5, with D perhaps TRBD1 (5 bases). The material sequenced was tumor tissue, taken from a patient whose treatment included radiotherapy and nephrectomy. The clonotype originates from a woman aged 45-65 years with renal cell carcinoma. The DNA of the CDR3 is TGTGCCAGCTCACTTCAAGACAGTTATAGCAATCAGCCCCAGCATTTT. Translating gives CASSLQDSYSNQPQHF.